This T cell receptor (delta chain) was retrieved from a study of gamma-delta T cells after stem cell transplantation. TCRdb re-processed the RT-PCR reads using CATT. The table records around 1,500 delta-chain clones, less than 2% of them present only once. As concerns this clone: A far larger clone lies a single base away; this is likely a read error. This sample includes further DNA sequences coding for the same CDR3.

Per the germline V gene, CDR1 is GEAIGNYY and CDR2 is EKD. The V and J ends lost 2 bases and 0 bases respectively, with 21 bases between them. The CDR3 length is 18 residues. Sequenced: gamma-delta T cells. The chain recombines TRDV2 with TRDJ1, with D maybe TRDD3 (6 bases). The origin of this receptor is a human donor. It is not recorded whose cells these are; they may come from a transplant donor. CDR3: CACDKWDGGPMYTDKLIF. The CDR3 nucleotides are TGTGCCTGTGACAAGTGGGACGGGGGACCGATGTACACCGATAAACTCATCTTT.